Listed below are T cell receptor beta chains from one sample, sequenced in a study of T cell repertoires in cytomegalovirus infection. TCRdb re-called the reads with MiXCR, one entry per CDR3 protein. The sample contains 630,000 or so distinct CDR3 sequences, roughly 26% of which appear only once. The sequencing input was CD8+ T cells from PBMCs. These receptors came from a human donor in good health (CMV status not recorded). Some clones in this sample may be carry-over from other donors' samples. The CDR3 runs from the conserved cysteine through the conserved F or W. The D gene is left open where the match is weak. Rows give clone size only sometimes, using once, few, many, or a class for an expanded clone.

D gene,J gene,clone size,V gene,CDR3 DNA,CDR3 protein
NA,TRBJ1-4,many,TRBV12-3/TRBV12-4,TGTGCCAGCACCCGGGGCCCGGGGGTGGCAACTAATGAAAAACTGTTTTTT,CASTRGPGVATNEKLFF
TRBD2,TRBJ2-1,few,TRBV6-5,TGTGCCAGCATCAGACTAGCGGGGAACAATGAGCAGTTCTTC,CASIRLAGNNEQFF
NA,TRBJ1-3,NA,TRBV29-1,TGCAGCGTTGCGCCCTTGGACAGTGACTCTGGAAACACCATATATTTT,CSVAPLDSDSGNTIYF
NA,TRBJ1-1,many,TRBV25-1,TGTGCCAGCAAAAGCTATGTCTTGGACACTGAAGCTTTCTTT,CASKSYVLDTEAFF
NA,TRBJ2-6,few,TRBV7-9,TGTGCCAGCAGCTTGGGCGATAGAGGGGTCCTGACTTTC,CASSLGDRGVLTF
TRBD2,TRBJ2-2,few,TRBV28,TGTGCCAGCAGTAGACCGGGACTAGCGGGGTACACCGGGGAGCTGTTTTTT,CASSRPGLAGYTGELFF
NA,TRBJ1-6,few,TRBV20-1,TGCAGTGCTTTGGTCGAGGACCTTTATAATTCACCCCTCCACTTT,CSALVEDLYNSPLHF
NA,TRBJ2-1,few,TRBV14,TGTGCCAGCAGCCAAGATGAAAGGACTCTTCTCTACAATGAGCAGTTCTTC,CASSQDERTLLYNEQFF
NA,TRBJ2-1,NA,TRBV19,TGTGCCAGTAGTATAGGGCCCGGCGATGAGCAGTTCTTC,CASSIGPGDEQFF
NA,TRBJ1-1,few,TRBV2,TGTGCCAGCAGTGAAGTTGCAGGGATGAACACTGAAGCTTTCTTT,CASSEVAGMNTEAFF
NA,TRBJ2-7,NA,TRBV19,TGTGCCAGTAGTCCAGCGACAGGTTCCTACGAGCAGTACTTC,CASSPATGSYEQYF
NA,TRBJ2-5,few,TRBV11-2,TGTGCCAGCACGAGGTCGGGCCAAGAGACCCAGTACTTC,CASTRSGQETQYF
TRBD2,TRBJ2-7,few,TRBV10-3,TGTGCCATCGGAGGCTGGCGGGGGGGATACGAGCAGTACTTC,CAIGGWRGGYEQYF
NA,TRBJ2-2,many,TRBV7-9,TGTGCCAGCAGCTCACATCCGGCCGGGGAGCTGTTTTTT,CASSSHPAGELFF
NA,TRBJ1-5,NA,TRBV25-1,TGTGCCAGCAGTGGAATGTCTGGCAATCAGCCCCAGCATTTT,CASSGMSGNQPQHF
NA,TRBJ1-5,many,TRBV20-1,TGCAGTGCTCCCGATGGAGGGTATGGGTATAGCAATCAGCCCCAGCATTTT,CSAPDGGYGYSNQPQHF
TRBD2,TRBJ2-1,NA,TRBV20-1,TGCAGTGCTAGACCCTCTAGCGGGGGCTACAATGAGCAGTTCTTC,CSARPSSGGYNEQFF
TRBD1,TRBJ1-1,NA,TRBV29-1,TGCAGCGTTGGAGGGATGGGGACAGGGGCTATTGAAGCTTTCTTT,CSVGGMGTGAIEAFF
TRBD2,TRBJ2-3,NA,TRBV19,TGTACCAGTAGTATAGAGCGGGGAAGCACAGATACGCAGTATTTT,CTSSIERGSTDTQYF
NA,TRBJ2-5,NA,TRBV4-3,TGCGCCAGCAGCCAAGGGTCGCCTAGGGAAGAGACCCAGTACTTC,CASSQGSPREETQYF
NA,TRBJ2-7,NA,TRBV7-9,TGTGCCAGCAGCTTAGACAACCAGAGCCGATACTTC,CASSLDNQSRYF
TRBD1,TRBJ1-1,NA,TRBV5-1,TGCGCCAGCAGCGAGGGCGACAGGGTGAGAGCTTTCTTT,CASSEGDRVRAFF
TRBD1,TRBJ2-1,many,TRBV7-6,TGTGCCAGCAGCTTAGGGGACAGGGGACGATCAATAACCCTCAATGAGCAGTTCTTC,CASSLGDRGRSITLNEQFF
NA,TRBJ1-2,many,TRBV12-5,TGTGCTACCCCAGGTTCCTCCAAGGGGGGGGACTATGGCTACACCTTC,CATPGSSKGGDYGYTF
NA,TRBJ2-2,few,TRBV7-9,TGTGCCAGCAGTTTCCGGGACAACGCGAACACCGGGGAGCTGTTTTTT,CASSFRDNANTGELFF
TRBD1,TRBJ2-2,many,TRBV7-9,TGTGCCAGCCCGGACAGGGCGAACACCGGGGAGCTGTTTTTT,CASPDRANTGELFF
NA,TRBJ2-7,once,TRBV5-1,TGCGCCAGCAGCCTACTACCGGGCACCTCGGGCTCCTACGAGCAGTACTTC,CASSLLPGTSGSYEQYF
TRBD1,TRBJ2-3,NA,TRBV4-3,TGCGCCAGCAGCCACGGGACAGGGGTTAGCACAAATACGCAGTATTTT,CASSHGTGVSTNTQYF
TRBD1,TRBJ2-1,NA,TRBV29-1,TGCAGCGTGGGGGACAGACTTTACAATGAGCAGTTCTTC,CSVGDRLYNEQFF
TRBD1,TRBJ1-1,NA,TRBV28,TGTGCCAGCCTCGGGACAGGGTCCTACACTGAAGCTTTCTTT,CASLGTGSYTEAFF
NA,TRBJ1-1,NA,TRBV13,TGTGCCAGCAGCTTAAGGGCCTTGGACGTTTCTATGAACACTGAAGCTTTCTTT,CASSLRALDVSMNTEAFF
NA,TRBJ1-2,NA,TRBV9,TGTGCCAGCGCAGTGGGGACGGCCCACTATGGCTACACCTTC,CASAVGTAHYGYTF
NA,TRBJ2-2,NA,TRBV4-1,TGCGCCAGCAGGGACGCGAACACCGGGGAGCTGTTTTTT,CASRDANTGELFF
NA,TRBJ2-1,few,TRBV28,TGTGCCAGCAGCTGGGTGGGGGTTGGGGAATACAATGAGCAGTTCTTC,CASSWVGVGEYNEQFF
NA,TRBJ2-1,NA,TRBV15,TGTGCCACCAGCAGAGTCGAGACATCACCCTACAATGAGCAGTTCTTC,CATSRVETSPYNEQFF